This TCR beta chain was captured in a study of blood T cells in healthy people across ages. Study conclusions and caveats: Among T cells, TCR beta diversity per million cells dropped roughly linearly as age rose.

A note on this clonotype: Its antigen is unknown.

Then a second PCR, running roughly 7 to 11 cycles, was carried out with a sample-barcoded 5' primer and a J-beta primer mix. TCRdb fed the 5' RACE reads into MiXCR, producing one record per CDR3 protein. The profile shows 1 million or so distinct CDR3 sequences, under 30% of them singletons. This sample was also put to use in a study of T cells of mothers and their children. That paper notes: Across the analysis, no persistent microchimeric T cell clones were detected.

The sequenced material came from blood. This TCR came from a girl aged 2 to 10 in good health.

CDR3: CASSQEHGKTAYVYGYTF. The CDR3 nucleotides read TGCGCCAGCAGCCAAGAACACGGGAAAACAGCTTACGTCTATGGCTACACCTTC. This sequence joins TRBV4-3 and TRBJ1-2; D call uncertain. V was cut by 0 bases and J by 4 bases, with 21 bases left in between. Germline-derived CDR1 and CDR2 are LGHNA and YSLEER. The CDR3 length is 18 residues.